This record looks at one T cell receptor beta chain sequence and its context. Per the study methods: Using reference gene primer amplification, nucleated cell counts were estimated. The table came from immunoSEQ multiplex PCR; TCRdb's copy has only in-frame clones and leaves some out. Clone size and V and J calls were adopted from that table, with D and trimming inferred from the DNA. Of around 68,000 clones in the sample, 65% to 85% are singletons; the top ten hold around 9.4%. This record comes from a study of blood T cell repertoires in COVID-19. On the study more broadly: Acute-phase and convalescent COVID-19 samples originated in the United States, Italy and Spain. PBMCs, B-cell-depleted T cells, or T cells provided the cDNA or gDNA that made up the material.

Germline loops: CDR1 SQVTM, CDR2 ANQGSEA. The CDR3 has 12 amino acids. Trimming removed 5 bases from V and 7 bases from J, with 11 bases in between. The sequence was collected from a woman between 45 and 60 years old with acute or convalescent COVID-19. The chain joins TRBV29-1 to TRBJ1-4; D not certain. The source material was peripheral blood. This CDR3 is CSVSQEGEKLFF. Here the CDR3 DNA reads TGCAGCGTTAGCCAAGAGGGTGAAAAACTGTTTTTT.